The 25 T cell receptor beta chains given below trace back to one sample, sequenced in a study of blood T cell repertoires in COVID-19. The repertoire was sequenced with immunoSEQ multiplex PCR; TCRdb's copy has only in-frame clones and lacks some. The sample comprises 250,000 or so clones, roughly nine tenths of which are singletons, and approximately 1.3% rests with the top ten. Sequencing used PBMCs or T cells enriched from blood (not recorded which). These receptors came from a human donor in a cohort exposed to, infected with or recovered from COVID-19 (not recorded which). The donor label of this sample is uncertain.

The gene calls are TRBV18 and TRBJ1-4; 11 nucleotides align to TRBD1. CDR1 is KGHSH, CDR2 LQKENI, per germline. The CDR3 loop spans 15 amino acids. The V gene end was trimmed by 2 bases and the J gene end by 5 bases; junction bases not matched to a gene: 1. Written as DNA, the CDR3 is TGTGCCAGCTCACCAGGGGACAGGGGGAATGAAAAACTGTTTTTT. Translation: CASSPGDRGNEKLFF.

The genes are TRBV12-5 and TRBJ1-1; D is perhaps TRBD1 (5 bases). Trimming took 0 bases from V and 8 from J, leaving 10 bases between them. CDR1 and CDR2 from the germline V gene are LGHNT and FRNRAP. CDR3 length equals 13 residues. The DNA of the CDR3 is TGTGCTAGTGGTTTGGTACCGACAGCCGAAGCTTTCTTT. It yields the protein CASGLVPTAEAFF.

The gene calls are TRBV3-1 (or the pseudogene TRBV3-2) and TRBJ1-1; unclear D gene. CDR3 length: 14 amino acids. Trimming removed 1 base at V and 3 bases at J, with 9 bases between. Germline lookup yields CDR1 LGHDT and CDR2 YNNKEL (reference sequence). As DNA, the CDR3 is TGTGCCAGCAGCCAAGCTATCGGGGACACTGAAGCTTTCTTT. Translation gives CASSQAIGDTEAFF.

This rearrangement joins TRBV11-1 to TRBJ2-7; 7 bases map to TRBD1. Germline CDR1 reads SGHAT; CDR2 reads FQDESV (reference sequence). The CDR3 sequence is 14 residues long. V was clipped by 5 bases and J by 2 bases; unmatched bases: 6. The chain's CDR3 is CASSPDRITYEQYF. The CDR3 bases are TGTGCCAGCAGCCCGGACAGGATTACCTACGAGCAGTACTTC. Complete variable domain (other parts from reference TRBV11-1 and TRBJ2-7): EAEVAQSPRYKITEKSQAVAFWCDPISGHATLYWYRQILGQGPELLVQFQDESVVDDSQLPKDRFSAERLKGVDSTLKIQPAELGDSAMYLCASSPDRITYEQYFGPGTRLTVT.

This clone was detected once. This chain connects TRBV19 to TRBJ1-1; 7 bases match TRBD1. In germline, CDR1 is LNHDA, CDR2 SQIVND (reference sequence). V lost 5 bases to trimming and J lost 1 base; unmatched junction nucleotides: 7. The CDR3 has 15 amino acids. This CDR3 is CASSQRTGKNTEAFF. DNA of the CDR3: TGTGCCAGTAGTCAGCGGACAGGAAAGAACACTGAAGCTTTCTTT.

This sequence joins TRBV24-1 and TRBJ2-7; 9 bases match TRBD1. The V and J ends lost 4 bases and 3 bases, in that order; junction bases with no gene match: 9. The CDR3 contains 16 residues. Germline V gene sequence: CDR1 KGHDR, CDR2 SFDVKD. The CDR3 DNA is TGTGCCACCAGTGACTCTCCCGGGACAGGGCTCTACGAGCAGTACTTC. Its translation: CATSDSPGTGLYEQYF.

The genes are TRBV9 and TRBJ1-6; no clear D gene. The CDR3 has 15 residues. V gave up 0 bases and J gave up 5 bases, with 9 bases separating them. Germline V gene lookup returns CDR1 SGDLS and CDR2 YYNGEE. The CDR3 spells CASSVGQRDNSPLHF. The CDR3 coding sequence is TGTGCCAGCAGCGTAGGGCAGCGTGATAATTCACCCCTCCACTTT.

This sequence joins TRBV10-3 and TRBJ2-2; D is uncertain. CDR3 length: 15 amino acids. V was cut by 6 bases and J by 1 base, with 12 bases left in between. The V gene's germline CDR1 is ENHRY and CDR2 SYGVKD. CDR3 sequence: CAIRSTSLNTGELFF. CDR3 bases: TGTGCCATCAGAAGCACCTCCCTGAACACCGGGGAGCTGTTTTTT.

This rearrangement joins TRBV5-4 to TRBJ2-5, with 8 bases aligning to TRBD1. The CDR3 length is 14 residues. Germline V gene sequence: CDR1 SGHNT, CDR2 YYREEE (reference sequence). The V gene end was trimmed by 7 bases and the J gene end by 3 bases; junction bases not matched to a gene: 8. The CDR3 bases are TGTGCCAGCCAGGCAGGGGGCTTGGAAGAGACCCAGTACTTC. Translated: CASQAGGLEETQYF.

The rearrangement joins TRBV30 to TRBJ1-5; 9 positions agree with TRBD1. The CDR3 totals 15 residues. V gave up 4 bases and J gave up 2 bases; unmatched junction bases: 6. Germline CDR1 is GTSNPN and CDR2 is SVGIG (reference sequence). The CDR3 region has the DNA TGTGCCTGGAATCCGGGACAGGGAGGCAATCAGCCCCAGCATTTT. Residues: CAWNPGQGGNQPQHF.

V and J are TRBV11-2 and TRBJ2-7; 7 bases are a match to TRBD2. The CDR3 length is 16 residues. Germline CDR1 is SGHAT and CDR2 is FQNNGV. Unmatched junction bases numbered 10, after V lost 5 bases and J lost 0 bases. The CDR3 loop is CASSPIGGSTSYEQYF. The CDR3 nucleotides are TGTGCCAGCAGCCCAATCGGGGGGTCGACCTCCTACGAGCAGTACTTC.

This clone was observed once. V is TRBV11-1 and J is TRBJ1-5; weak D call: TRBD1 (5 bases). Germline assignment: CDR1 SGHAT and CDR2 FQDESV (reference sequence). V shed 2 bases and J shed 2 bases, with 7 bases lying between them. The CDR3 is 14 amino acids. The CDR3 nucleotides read TGTGCCAGCAGCTTACAGGGTGGCAATCAGCCCCAGCATTTT. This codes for CASSLQGGNQPQHF.

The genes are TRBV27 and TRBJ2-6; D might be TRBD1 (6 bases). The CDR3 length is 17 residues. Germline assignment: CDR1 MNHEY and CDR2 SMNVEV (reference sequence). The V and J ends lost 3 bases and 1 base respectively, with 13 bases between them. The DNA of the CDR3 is TGTGCCAGCAGTTTTGTCAGGGGTTCTTCTGGGGCCAACGTCCTGACTTTC. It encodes CASSFVRGSSGANVLTF. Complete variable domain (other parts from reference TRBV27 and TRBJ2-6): EAQVTQNPRYLITVTGKKLTVTCSQNMNHEYMSWYRQDPGLGLRQIYYSMNVEVTDKGDVPEGYKVSRKEKRNFPLILESPSPNQTSLYFCASSFVRGSSGANVLTFGAGSRLTVL.

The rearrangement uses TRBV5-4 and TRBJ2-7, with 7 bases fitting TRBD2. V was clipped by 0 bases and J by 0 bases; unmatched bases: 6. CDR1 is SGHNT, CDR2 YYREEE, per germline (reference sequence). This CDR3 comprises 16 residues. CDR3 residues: CASSLAGRLSSYEQYF. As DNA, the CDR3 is TGTGCCAGCAGCTTGGCCGGGAGGCTGAGCTCCTACGAGCAGTACTTC.

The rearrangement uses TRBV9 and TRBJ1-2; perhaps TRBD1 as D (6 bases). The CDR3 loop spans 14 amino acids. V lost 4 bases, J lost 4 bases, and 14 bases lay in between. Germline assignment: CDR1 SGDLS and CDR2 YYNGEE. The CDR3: CASSTSGGPYGYTF. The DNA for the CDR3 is TGTGCCAGCAGCACTAGTGGGGGCCCCTATGGCTACACCTTC. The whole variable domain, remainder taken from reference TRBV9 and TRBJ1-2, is DSGVTQTPKHLITATGQRVTLRCSPRSGDLSVYWYQQSLDQGLQFLIQYYNGEERAKGNILERFSAQQFPDLHSELNLSSLELGDSALYFCASSTSGGPYGYTFGSGTRLTVV.

CDR3 bases: TGTGCCAGCAGTGAGGCTCCCGGTCTCCAGGGCCCTGAAGCTTTCTTT. It encodes CASSEAPGLQGPEAFF. This chain uses TRBV2 with TRBJ1-1, with D perhaps matching TRBD1 (5 bases). Looked up from germline, CDR1 is SNHLY and CDR2 is FYNNEI. CDR3 size: 16 residues. The germline V and J ends were trimmed by 3 bases and 6 bases, with 20 bases remaining between them.

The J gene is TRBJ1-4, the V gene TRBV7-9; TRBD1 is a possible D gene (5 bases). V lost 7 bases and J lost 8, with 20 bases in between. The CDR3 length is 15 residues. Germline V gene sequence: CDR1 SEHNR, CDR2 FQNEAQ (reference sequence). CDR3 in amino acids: CASTIRQPAPEKLFF. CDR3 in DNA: TGTGCCAGCACCATTAGACAGCCCGCACCGGAAAAACTGTTTTTT. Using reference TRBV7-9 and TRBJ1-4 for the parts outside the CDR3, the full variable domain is DTGVSQNPRHKITKRGQNVTFRCDPISEHNRLYWYRQTLGQGPEFLTYFQNEAQLEKSRLLSDRFSAERPKGSFSTLEIQRTEQGDSAMYLCASTIRQPAPEKLFFGSGTQLSVL.

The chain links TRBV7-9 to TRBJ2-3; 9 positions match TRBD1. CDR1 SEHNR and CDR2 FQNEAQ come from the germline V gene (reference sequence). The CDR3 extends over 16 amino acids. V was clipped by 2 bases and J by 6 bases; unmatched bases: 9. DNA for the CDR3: TGTGCCAGCAGCTTACCTCCGGGACAGGGAGGGGATACGCAGTATTTT. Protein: CASSLPPGQGGDTQYF.

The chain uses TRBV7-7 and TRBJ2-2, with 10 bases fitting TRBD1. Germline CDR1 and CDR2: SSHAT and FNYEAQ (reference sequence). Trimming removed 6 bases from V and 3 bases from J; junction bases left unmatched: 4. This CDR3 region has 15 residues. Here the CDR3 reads CASSSGTGDTGELFF. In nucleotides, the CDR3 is TGTGCCAGCAGTTCCGGGACAGGGGACACCGGGGAGCTGTTTTTT.

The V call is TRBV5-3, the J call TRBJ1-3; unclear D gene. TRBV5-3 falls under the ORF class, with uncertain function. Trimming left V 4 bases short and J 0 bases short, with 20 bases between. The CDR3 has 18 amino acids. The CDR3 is CARSQLVEGFLSGNTIYF. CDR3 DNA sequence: TGTGCCAGAAGCCAGCTTGTGGAGGGATTCCTCTCTGGAAACACCATATATTTT.

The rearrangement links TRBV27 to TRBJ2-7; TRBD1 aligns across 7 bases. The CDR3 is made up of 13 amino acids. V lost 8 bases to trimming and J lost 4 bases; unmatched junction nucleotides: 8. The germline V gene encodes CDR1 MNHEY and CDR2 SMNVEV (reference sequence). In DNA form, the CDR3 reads TGTGCCAGCCGCCTGACAGGGTTATACGAGCAGTACTTC. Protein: CASRLTGLYEQYF.

The CDR3 nucleotides read TGTGCCAGCAGCGGCCCGGGGAACGAGCAGTACTTC. This codes for CASSGPGNEQYF. The chain has TRBV7-9 and TRBJ2-7; TRBD2 is a possible D gene (5 bases). V dropped 5 bases and J dropped 5 bases, with 10 bases sitting between them. The CDR3 extends over 12 amino acids. Germline V CDR1 and CDR2: SEHNR, FQNEAQ (reference sequence). The complete variable domain, with remaining parts taken from reference TRBV7-9 and TRBJ2-7, reads DTGVSQNPRHKITKRGQNVTFRCDPISEHNRLYWYRQTLGQGPEFLTYFQNEAQLEKSRLLSDRFSAERPKGSFSTLEIQRTEQGDSAMYLCASSGPGNEQYFGPGTRLTVT.

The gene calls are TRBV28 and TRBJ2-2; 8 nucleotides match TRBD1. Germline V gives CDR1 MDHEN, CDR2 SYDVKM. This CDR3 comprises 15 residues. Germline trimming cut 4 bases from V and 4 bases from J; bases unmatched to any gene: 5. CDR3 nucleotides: TGTGCCAGCAGTTCCCGGGACAGGCCCACCGGGGAGCTGTTTTTT. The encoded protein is CASSSRDRPTGELFF.

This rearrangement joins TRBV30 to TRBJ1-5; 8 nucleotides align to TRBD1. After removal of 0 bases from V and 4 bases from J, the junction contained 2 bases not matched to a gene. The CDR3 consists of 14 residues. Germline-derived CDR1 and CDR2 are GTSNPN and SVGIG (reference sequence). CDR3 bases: TGTGCCTGGAGTGTACAGGGGGGGAATCAGCCCCAGCATTTT. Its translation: CAWSVQGGNQPQHF. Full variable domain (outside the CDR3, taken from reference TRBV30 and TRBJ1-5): SQTIHQWPATLVQPVGSPLSLECTVEGTSNPNLYWYRQAAGRGLQLLFYSVGIGQISSEVPQNLSASRPQDRQFILSSKKLLLSDSGFYLCAWSVQGGNQPQHFGDGTRLSIL.

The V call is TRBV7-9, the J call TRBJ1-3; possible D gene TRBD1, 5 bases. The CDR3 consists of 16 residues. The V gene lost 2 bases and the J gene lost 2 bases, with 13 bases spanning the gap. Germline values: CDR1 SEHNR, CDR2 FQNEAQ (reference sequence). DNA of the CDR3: TGTGCCAGCAGCTTAATCGGGGGAGGAACTGGAAACACCATATATTTT. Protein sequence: CASSLIGGGTGNTIYF.